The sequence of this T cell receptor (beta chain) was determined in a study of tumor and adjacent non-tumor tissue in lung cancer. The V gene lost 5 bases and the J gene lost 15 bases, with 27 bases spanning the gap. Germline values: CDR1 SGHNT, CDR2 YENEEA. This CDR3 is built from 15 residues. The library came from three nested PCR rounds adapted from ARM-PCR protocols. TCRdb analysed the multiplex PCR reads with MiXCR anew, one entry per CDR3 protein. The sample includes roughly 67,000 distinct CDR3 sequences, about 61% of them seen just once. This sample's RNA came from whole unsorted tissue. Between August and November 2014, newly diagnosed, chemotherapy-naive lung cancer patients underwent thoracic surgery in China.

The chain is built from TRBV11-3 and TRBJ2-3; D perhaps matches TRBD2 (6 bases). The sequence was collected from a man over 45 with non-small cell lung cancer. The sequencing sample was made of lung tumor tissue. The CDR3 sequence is CASSAGNSGTDTRYF. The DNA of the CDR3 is TGTGCCAGCAGCGCTGGGAATAGCGGCACAGATACGCGCTATTTT.